The 2 T cell receptor beta chains below come from one sample, sequenced in a study of T-cell reconstitution after alpha-beta-depleted transplantation in children. Whole-study findings and limits: The authors attributed T-cell counts and diversity one year after transplant mostly to newly produced T cells.

These receptors have no identified antigens. This sample's TCRbeta library carried unique molecular identifier barcodes. TCRdb reprocessed the PCR reads with MiXCR, giving one entry per CDR3 protein. Found here are a few hundred thousand distinct CDR3 sequences, almost 8% of them singletons; the top ten hold over 7.5%. The starting material was peripheral blood, obtained 360 days after TCRalphabeta/CD19-depleted stem cell transplant. The receptor set was obtained from a female patient between 2 and 10 years old who had a stem cell transplant for Fanconi anemia, so the T cells may come from the graft donor.

The chain links TRBV6-1 to TRBJ1-6; D is uncertain. V lost 3 bases and J lost 7, with 13 bases in between. The germline V gene encodes CDR1 MNHNS and CDR2 SASEGT. The CDR3 has 15 residues. The CDR3 DNA follows: TGTGCCAGCAGTGACAGCTTCTTCTTCAATTCACCCCTCCACTTT. Its translation: CASSDSFFFNSPLHF.

This clonotype was counted between two and nine times. The gene calls are TRBV20-1 and TRBJ1-5; the D gene is possibly TRBD1 (5 bases). This CDR3 is 14 amino acids long. Trimming removed 6 bases from V and 3 bases from J, with 15 bases in between. The germline gives CDR1 DFQATT, CDR2 SNEGSKA (reference sequence). The CDR3 nucleotides are TGCAGTGCCGTGACAGACCCTCTCAATCAGCCCCAGCATTTT. This codes for CSAVTDPLNQPQHF.